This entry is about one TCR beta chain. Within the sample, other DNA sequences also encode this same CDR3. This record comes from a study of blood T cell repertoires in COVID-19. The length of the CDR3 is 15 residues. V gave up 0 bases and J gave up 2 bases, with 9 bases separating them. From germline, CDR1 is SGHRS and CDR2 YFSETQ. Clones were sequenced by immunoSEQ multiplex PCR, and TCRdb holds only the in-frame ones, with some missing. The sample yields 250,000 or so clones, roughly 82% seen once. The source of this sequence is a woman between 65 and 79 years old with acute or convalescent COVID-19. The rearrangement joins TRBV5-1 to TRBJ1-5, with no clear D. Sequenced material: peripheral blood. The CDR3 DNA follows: TGCGCCAGCAGCTTGGGATCAGGTGGCAATCAGCCCCAGCATTTT. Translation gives CASSLGSGGNQPQHF.